This TCR beta chain came from a study of OX40 agonist ivuxolimab in advanced cancers. The protocol was immunoSEQ multiplex PCR, while the TCRdb copy is restricted to in-frame clones and leaves out a portion. The data contain 55,000 to 70,000 clones, 86% of them singletons. Germline V lookup: CDR1 MNHEY, CDR2 SMNVEV (reference sequence). Trimming took 3 bases from V and 4 from J; bases not matched to a gene: 6. The CDR3 sequence is 14 residues long. The sequenced sample was CD4+ or CD8+ T cells sorted from blood, obtained in a trial of the OX40 agonist ivuxolimab. This clonotype originated in an adult with an advanced solid tumor such as melanoma, head and neck, liver or kidney cancer. J is TRBJ2-7 and V is TRBV27; 7 bases map to TRBD1. The CDR3 nucleotides are TGTGCCAGCAGTTTGAAGGGACAGTTATACGAGCAGTACTTC. Translating gives CASSLKGQLYEQYF.